Sequencing of this TCR beta chain was carried out in a study of blood T cell repertoires in COVID-19. Overall study context: Sample material is recorded as cDNA or gDNA derived from T cells, B-cell-depleted T cells, or PBMCs.

Germline V lookup: CDR1 SEHNR, CDR2 FQNEAQ (reference sequence). Trimming cost V 6 bases and J 0 bases, with 12 bases left between them. CDR3 length: 14 amino acids. Using immunoSEQ multiplex PCR, the repertoire was profiled, and TCRdb retains in-frame clones only, with some absent. The data contain 150,000 or so clones, approximately 79% of them singletons. The chain uses TRBV7-9 and TRBJ2-7; possible D gene TRBD1, 5 bases. This TCR was sampled from a woman of 80 years or more with acute or convalescent COVID-19. The sample was peripheral blood. CDR3 bases: TGTGCCAGCAGACAGGACACCTACTCCTACGAGCAGTACTTC. It codes for CASRQDTYSYEQYF.